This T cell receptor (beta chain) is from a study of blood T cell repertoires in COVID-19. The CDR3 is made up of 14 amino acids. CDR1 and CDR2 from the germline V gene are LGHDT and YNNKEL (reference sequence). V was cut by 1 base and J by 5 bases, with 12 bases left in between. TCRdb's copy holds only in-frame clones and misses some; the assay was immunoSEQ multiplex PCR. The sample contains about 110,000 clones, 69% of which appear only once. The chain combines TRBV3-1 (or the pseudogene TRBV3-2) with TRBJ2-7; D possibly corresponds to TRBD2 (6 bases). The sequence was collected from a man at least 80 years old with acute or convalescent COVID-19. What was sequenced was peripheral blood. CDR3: CASSQVPGDHEQYF. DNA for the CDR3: TGTGCCAGCAGCCAAGTCCCGGGGGACCACGAGCAGTACTTC.